This T cell receptor (beta chain) is drawn from a study of blood T cell repertoires in COVID-19. The V end was cut by 5 bases, the J end by 4 bases, with 12 bases between. Germline V gene data show CDR1 as SGHTA and CDR2 as FQGNSA. CDR3 length: 14 amino acids. Assay: immunoSEQ multiplex PCR; the TCRdb copy retains only in-frame clones and omits some. Seen here are fewer than 200,000 clones, under 85% observed once, and the top ten hold approximately 8%. In this sample, this clone turned up a few times. The gene calls are TRBV7-2 and TRBJ2-1, with D perhaps TRBD2 (5 bases). This clonotype was obtained from a woman between 65 and 79 years old with COVID-19, enrolled during active disease. The sequencing input was peripheral blood. The CDR3 DNA sequence: TGTGCCAGCAGCGGCCGGGAACCTTACAATGAGCAGTTCTTC. The encoded protein is CASSGREPYNEQFF.